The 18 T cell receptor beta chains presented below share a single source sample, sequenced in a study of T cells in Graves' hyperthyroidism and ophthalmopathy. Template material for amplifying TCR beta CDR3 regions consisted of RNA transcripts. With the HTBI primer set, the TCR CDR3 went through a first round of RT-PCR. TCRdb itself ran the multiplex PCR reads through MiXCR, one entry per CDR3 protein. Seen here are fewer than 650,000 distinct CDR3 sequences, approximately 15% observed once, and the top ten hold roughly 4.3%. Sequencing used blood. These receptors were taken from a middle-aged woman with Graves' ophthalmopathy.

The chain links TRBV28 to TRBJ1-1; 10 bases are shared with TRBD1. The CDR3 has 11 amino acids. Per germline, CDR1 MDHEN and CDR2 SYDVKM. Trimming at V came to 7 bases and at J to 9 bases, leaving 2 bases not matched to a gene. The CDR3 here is CASIDRGQAFF. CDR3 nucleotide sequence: TGTGCCAGCATTGACAGGGGGCAAGCTTTCTTT.

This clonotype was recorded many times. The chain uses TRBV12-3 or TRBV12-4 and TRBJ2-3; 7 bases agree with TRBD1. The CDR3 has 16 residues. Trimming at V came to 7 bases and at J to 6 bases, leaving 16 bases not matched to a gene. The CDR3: CASKKRQGDRSDTQYF. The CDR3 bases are TGTGCCAGCAAAAAAAGACAGGGCGATAGATCGGATACGCAGTATTTT.

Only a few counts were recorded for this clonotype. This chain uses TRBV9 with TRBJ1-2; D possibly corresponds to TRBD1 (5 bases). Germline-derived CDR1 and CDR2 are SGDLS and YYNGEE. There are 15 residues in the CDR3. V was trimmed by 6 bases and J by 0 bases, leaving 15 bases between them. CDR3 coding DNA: TGTGCCAGCACCCTGATGGGGGAAGCTAACTATGGCTACACCTTC. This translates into CASTLMGEANYGYTF.

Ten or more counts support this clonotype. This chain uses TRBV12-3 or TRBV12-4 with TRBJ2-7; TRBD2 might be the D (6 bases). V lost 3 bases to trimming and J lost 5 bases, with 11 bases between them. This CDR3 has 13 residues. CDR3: CASSLGLLHEQYF. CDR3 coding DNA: TGTGCCAGCAGTTTGGGACTTCTTCACGAGCAGTACTTC.

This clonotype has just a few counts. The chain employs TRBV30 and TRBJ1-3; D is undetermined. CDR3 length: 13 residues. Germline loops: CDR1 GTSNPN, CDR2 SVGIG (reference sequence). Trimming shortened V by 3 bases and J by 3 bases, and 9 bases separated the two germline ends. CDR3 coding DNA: TGTGCCTGGAGCCCGGGCTATGGAAACACCATATATTTT. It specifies CAWSPGYGNTIYF.

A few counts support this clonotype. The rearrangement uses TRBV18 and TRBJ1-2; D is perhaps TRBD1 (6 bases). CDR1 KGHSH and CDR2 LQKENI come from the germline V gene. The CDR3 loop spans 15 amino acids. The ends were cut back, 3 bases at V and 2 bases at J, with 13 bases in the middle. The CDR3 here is CASSPGDTPNYGYTF. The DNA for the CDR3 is TGTGCCAGCTCACCGGGGGACACCCCAAACTATGGCTACACCTTC.

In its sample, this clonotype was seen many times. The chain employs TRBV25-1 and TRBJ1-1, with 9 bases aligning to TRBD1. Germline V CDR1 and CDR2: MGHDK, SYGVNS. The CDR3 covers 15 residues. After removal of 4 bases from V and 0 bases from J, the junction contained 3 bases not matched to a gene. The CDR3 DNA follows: TGTGCCAGCAGTGGGGGACAGGGAATGAACACTGAAGCTTTCTTT. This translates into CASSGGQGMNTEAFF.

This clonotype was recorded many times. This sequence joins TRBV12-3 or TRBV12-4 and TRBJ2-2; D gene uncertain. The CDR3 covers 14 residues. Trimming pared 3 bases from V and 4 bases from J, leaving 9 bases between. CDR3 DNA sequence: TGTGCCAGCAGTTTGTACAGTAGCACCGGGGAGCTGTTTTTT. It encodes CASSLYSSTGELFF.

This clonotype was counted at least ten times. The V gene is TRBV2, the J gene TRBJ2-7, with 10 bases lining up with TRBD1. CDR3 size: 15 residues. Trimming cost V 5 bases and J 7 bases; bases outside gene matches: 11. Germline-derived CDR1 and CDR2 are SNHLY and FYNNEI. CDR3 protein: CASSPRQGARGEQYF. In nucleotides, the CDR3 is TGTGCCAGCAGTCCTAGACAGGGGGCAAGGGGAGAGCAGTACTTC.

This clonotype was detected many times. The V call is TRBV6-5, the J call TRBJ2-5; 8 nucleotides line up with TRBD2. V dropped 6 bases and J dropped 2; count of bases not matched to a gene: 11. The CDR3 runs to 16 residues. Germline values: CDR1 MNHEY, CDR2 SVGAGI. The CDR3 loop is CASSREFGRAQETQYF. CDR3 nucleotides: TGTGCCAGCAGCCGAGAGTTCGGGAGGGCGCAAGAGACCCAGTACTTC.

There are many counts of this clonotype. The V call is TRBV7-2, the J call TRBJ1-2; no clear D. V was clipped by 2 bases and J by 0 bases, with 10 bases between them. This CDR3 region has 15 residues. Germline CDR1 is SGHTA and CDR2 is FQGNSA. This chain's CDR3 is CASSLMAQANYGYTF. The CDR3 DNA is TGTGCCAGCAGCTTAATGGCCCAGGCTAACTATGGCTACACCTTC. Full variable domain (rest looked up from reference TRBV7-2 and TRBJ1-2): GAGVSQSPSNKVTEKGKDVELRCDPISGHTALYWYRQSLGQGLEFLIYFQGNSAPDKSGLPSDRFSAERTGGSVSTLTIQRTQQEDSAVYLCASSLMAQANYGYTFGSGTRLTVV.

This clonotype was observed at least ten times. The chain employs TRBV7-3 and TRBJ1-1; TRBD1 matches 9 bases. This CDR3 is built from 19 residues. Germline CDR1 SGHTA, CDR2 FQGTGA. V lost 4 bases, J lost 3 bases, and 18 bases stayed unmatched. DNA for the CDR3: TGTGCCAGCAGCTCCTCACGTTACAGGGGGCGCGACCCCGACACTGAAGCTTTCTTT. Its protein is CASSSSRYRGRDPDTEAFF.

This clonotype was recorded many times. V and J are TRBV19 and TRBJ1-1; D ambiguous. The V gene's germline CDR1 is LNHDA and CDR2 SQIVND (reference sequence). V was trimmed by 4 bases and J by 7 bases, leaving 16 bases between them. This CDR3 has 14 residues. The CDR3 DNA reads TGTGCCAGTAGTAAAGCCTCCGGGGATGTTGAAGCTTTCTTT. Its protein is CASSKASGDVEAFF.

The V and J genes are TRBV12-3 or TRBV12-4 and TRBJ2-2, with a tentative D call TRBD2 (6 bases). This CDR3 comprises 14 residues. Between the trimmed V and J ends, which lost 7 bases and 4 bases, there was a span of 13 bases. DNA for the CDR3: TGTGCCAGCAAACTCTCCGGGAGCACCGGGGAGCTGTTTTTT. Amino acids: CASKLSGSTGELFF.

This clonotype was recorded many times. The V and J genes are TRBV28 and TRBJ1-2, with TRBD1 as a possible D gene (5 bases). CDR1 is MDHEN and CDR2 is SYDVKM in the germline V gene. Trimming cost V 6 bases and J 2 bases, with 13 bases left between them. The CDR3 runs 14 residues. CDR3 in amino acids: CASSSGIRNYGYTF. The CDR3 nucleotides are TGTGCCAGCAGCTCAGGGATCCGAAACTATGGCTACACCTTC.

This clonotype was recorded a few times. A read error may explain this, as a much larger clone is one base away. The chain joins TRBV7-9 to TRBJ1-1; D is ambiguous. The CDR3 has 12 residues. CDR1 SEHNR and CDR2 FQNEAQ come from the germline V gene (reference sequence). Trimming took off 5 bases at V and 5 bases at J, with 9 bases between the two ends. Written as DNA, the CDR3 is TGTGCCAGCAGCCCCCACGGGACTGAAGCTTTCTTT. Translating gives CASSPHGTEAFF.

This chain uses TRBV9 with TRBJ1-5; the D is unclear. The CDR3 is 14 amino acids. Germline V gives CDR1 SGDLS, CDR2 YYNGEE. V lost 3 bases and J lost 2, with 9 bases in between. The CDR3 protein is CASSAPGRNQPQHF. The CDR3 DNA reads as TGTGCCAGCAGCGCCCCCGGGCGCAATCAGCCCCAGCATTTT.

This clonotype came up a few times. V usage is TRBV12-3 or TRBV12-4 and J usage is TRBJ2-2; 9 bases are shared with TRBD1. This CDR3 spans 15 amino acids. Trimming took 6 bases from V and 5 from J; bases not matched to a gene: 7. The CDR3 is CASSLQGALTGELFF. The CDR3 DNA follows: TGTGCCAGCAGCCTACAGGGGGCATTAACCGGGGAGCTGTTTTTT.